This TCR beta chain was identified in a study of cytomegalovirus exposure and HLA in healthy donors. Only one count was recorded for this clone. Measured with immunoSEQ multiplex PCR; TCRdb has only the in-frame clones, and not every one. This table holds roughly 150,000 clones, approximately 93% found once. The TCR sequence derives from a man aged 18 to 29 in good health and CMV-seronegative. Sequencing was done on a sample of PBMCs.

The CDR3, as DNA: TGTGCCAGCGCCAACCGGACAGCCTACGAGCAGTACTTC. Protein: CASANRTAYEQYF. The chain employs TRBV7-9 and TRBJ2-7; D may be TRBD1 (6 bases). V gave up 8 bases and J gave up 2 bases, with 13 bases separating them. Germline-derived CDR1 and CDR2 are SEHNR and FQNEAQ (reference sequence). The CDR3 extends over 13 amino acids. The variable domain in full, with the rest retrieved from reference TRBV7-9 and TRBJ2-7, is DTGVSQNPRHKITKRGQNVTFRCDPISEHNRLYWYRQTLGQGPEFLTYFQNEAQLEKSRLLSDRFSAERPKGSFSTLEIQRTEQGDSAMYLCASANRTAYEQYFGPGTRLTVT.